This T cell receptor (beta chain) was identified during a study of cytomegalovirus exposure and HLA in healthy donors. Study-wide findings and caveats: Analyses of presence/absence relied on an assumption of roughly uniform sequencing depth across donors. Most TCR sequences proved rare, with some public TCRs found in many donors.

About this clone: Antigen unknown.

The length of the CDR3 is 15 residues. Germline CDR1 and CDR2: MDHEN and SYDVKM. After removal of 5 bases from V and 1 base from J, the junction contained 5 bases not matched to a gene. Both 60 Vbeta primers and 13 Jbeta primers went into the PCR. Using immunoSEQ multiplex PCR, the repertoire was profiled, and TCRdb retains in-frame clones only, with some absent. The sample lists 100,000 to 150,000 clones, 75% to 90% seen once, with approximately 0.22% in the top ten. Healthy bone marrow donors supplied every sample. The chain links TRBV28 to TRBJ2-5; 9 bases match TRBD2. The specimen was PBMCs. The source is a man aged 50 to 59 in good health and CMV-seronegative. The CDR3 sequence: CASSLSTSGQETQYF. The CDR3 bases are TGTGCCAGCAGTCTCTCGACTAGCGGCCAAGAGACCCAGTACTTC.